The 29 T cell receptor beta chains listed next were all sequenced from one sample in a study of T-cell reconstitution after alpha-beta-depleted transplantation in children. This sample's TCRbeta library carried unique molecular identifier barcodes. A single record per CDR3 protein comes from TCRdb applying MiXCR to the PCR reads. Altogether just over 950,000 distinct CDR3 sequences are present, about 29% being singletons, with the ten largest covering 28%. The sequencing here drew on PBMCs, mostly from graft donor cells, taken 360 days after TCRalphabeta/CD19-depleted stem cell transplant. These receptors came from a boy younger than two who had a stem cell transplant for SCID, so the T cells may come from the graft donor.

The chain links TRBV7-6 to TRBJ2-7; D gene ambiguous. The germline gives CDR1 SGHVS, CDR2 FNYEAQ. V dropped 9 bases and J dropped 4 bases, with 13 bases sitting between them. This CDR3 is built from 12 residues. In DNA form, the CDR3 reads TGTGCCAGTGGGATCTACCGGTACGAGCAGTACTTC. It codes for CASGIYRYEQYF.

V is TRBV6-2 or TRBV6-3 and J is TRBJ1-1, with D maybe TRBD1 (6 bases). This CDR3 comprises 14 residues. CDR1 and CDR2 (germline): MNHEY, SVGEGT. Trimming pared 6 bases from V and 4 bases from J, leaving 15 bases between. The CDR3 sequence is CASRITPGATEAFF. The CDR3 coding sequence is TGTGCCAGCAGAATTACACCAGGGGCCACTGAAGCTTTCTTT.

There are a few counts of this clonotype. The genes are TRBV20-1 and TRBJ2-5; D is unresolved. In germline, CDR1 is DFQATT, CDR2 SNEGSKA (reference sequence). The CDR3 contains 11 residues. The V and J ends lost 4 bases and 3 bases respectively, with 6 bases between them. CDR3 residues: CSANVEETQYF. CDR3 in DNA: TGCAGTGCTAACGTGGAAGAGACCCAGTACTTC.

This clonotype came up a few times. The chain carries TRBV4-3 and TRBJ2-7; possible D gene TRBD1, 5 bases. Germline CDR1 and CDR2: LGHNA and YSLEER. The CDR3 length is 15 residues. The ends were cut back, 0 bases at V and 3 bases at J, with 12 bases in the middle. Here the CDR3 reads CASSQDVGEGYEQYF. The CDR3 DNA reads as TGCGCCAGCAGCCAAGATGTAGGGGAAGGCTACGAGCAGTACTTC.

This clonotype came up many times. The chain recombines TRBV20-1 with TRBJ2-1, with D possibly TRBD1 on 5 matching bases. This CDR3 contains 15 residues. Trimming stripped 3 bases from V and 2 bases from J, with 14 bases between. Germline V gene sequence: CDR1 DFQATT, CDR2 SNEGSKA (reference sequence). The CDR3 loop is CSARARDFPYNEQFF. The CDR3 DNA reads as TGCAGTGCTAGGGCCAGGGATTTCCCCTACAATGAGCAGTTCTTC.

The table lists this clonotype with many counts. The chain is built from TRBV29-1 and TRBJ1-5; 7 bases are shared with TRBD1. V was pared by 4 bases and J by 0 bases, with 6 bases of the junction left unmatched. Per the germline V gene, CDR1 is SQVTM and CDR2 is ANQGSEA. This CDR3 is built from 15 residues. CDR3 protein: CSVGTGSNSNQPQHF. Written as DNA, the CDR3 is TGCAGCGTTGGGACAGGTAGTAATAGCAATCAGCCCCAGCATTTT.

V usage is TRBV2 and J usage is TRBJ1-5; D unresolved. V was cut by 6 bases and J by 7 bases, with 10 bases left in between. The germline gives CDR1 SNHLY, CDR2 FYNNEI. This CDR3 contains 12 residues. CDR3 bases: TGTGCCAGCAGCGGGCGGATCCAGCCCCAGCATTTT. Translated, it gives CASSGRIQPQHF.

This chain links TRBV7-3 with TRBJ2-1; 8 nucleotides align to TRBD1. The CDR3 totals 16 residues. Germline loops: CDR1 SGHTA, CDR2 FQGTGA. The trim removed 5 bases at V and 9 bases at J, leaving 15 bases unmatched. CDR3 sequence: CASSPRGSGGSGEQFF. In DNA form, the CDR3 reads TGTGCCAGCAGCCCAAGGGGATCAGGGGGCTCAGGTGAGCAGTTCTTC.

This clonotype came up a few times. This rearrangement joins TRBV20-1 to TRBJ2-3; D is uncertain. This CDR3 is built from 13 residues. CDR1 is DFQATT, CDR2 SNEGSKA, per germline (reference sequence). V was clipped by 3 bases and J by 3 bases, with 10 bases between them. The CDR3 coding sequence is TGCAGTGCTAGTGCGGATGGGACAGATACGCAGTATTTT. This translates into CSASADGTDTQYF.

This clonotype was counted between two and nine times. The J gene is TRBJ2-7, the V gene TRBV5-1; maybe TRBD2 (5 bases). The CDR3 has 13 residues. Trimming took 6 bases from V and 5 from J, leaving 15 bases between them. Per germline, CDR1 SGHRS and CDR2 YFSETQ. The CDR3 DNA sequence: TGCGCCAGCATGAGGCTCCCGGAGGACGAGCAGTACTTC. Translation gives CASMRLPEDEQYF.

This clonotype occurred a few times. This chain links TRBV20-1 with TRBJ1-1; D possibly corresponds to TRBD1 (5 bases). V lost 4 bases, J lost 1 base, and 10 bases lay in between. Germline V gives CDR1 DFQATT, CDR2 SNEGSKA (reference sequence). The CDR3 is 13 residues long. The CDR3 sequence: CSANRWENTEAFF. Written as DNA, the CDR3 is TGCAGTGCTAACAGGTGGGAGAACACTGAAGCTTTCTTT.

This clonotype was picked up many times. The gene calls are TRBV4-3 and TRBJ2-3; TRBD2 might be the D (6 bases). Germline V gives CDR1 LGHNA, CDR2 YSLEER. The germline V and J ends were trimmed by 1 base and 4 bases, with 15 bases remaining between them. CDR3 length: 16 residues. The CDR3 bases are TGCGCCAGCAGCCAAGGGGCGGGACCCACCCCAGATACGCAGTATTTT. It yields the protein CASSQGAGPTPDTQYF.

The CDR3 DNA is TGCGCCAGCAGTGCTCTGATCCATGAGCAGTTCTTC. The encoded protein is CASSALIHEQFF. V is TRBV10-2 and J is TRBJ2-1, with D unclear. Germline V CDR1 and CDR2: WSHSY, SAAADI. The CDR3 totals 12 residues. Between the trimmed V and J ends, which lost 4 bases and 8 bases, there was a span of 9 bases.

V gene TRBV7-9 combines with J gene TRBJ2-7, with TRBD2 matching 11 bases. This CDR3 contains 13 residues. Germline trimming cut 11 bases from V and 0 bases from J; bases unmatched to any gene: 3. Germline V gene sequence: CDR1 SEHNR, CDR2 FQNEAQ (reference sequence). CDR3 in DNA: TGTGCCGGCACTAGCGGGGGCTCCTACGAGCAGTACTTC. Translating it yields CAGTSGGSYEQYF.

This clonotype was counted only a few times. The gene calls are TRBV6-5 and TRBJ2-3, with D uncertain. The CDR3 has 15 residues. Germline lookup yields CDR1 MNHEY and CDR2 SVGAGI. The V end was cut by 2 bases, the J end by 4 bases, with 13 bases between. The CDR3 bases are TGTGCCAGCAGTTACGGCGGCGGCCTCTCAGATACGCAGTATTTT. Translation gives CASSYGGGLSDTQYF.

The J gene is TRBJ2-5, the V gene TRBV29-1; maybe TRBD2 (5 bases). V was cut by 5 bases and J by 3 bases, with 10 bases left in between. Germline-derived CDR1 and CDR2 are SQVTM and ANQGSEA. This CDR3 comprises 12 residues. The CDR3 reads CSVFGIKETQYF. The CDR3 nucleotides read TGCAGCGTTTTCGGGATCAAAGAGACCCAGTACTTC.

The chain has TRBV5-1 and TRBJ1-1, with D possibly TRBD1 on 5 matching bases. The CDR3 has 15 amino acids. Trimming left V 0 bases short and J 4 bases short, with 13 bases between. The germline gives CDR1 SGHRS, CDR2 YFSETQ. In DNA, the CDR3 is TGCGCCAGCAGCTTGGGAAAAGAGGGGAGCACTGAAGCTTTCTTT. Translating it yields CASSLGKEGSTEAFF.

The table lists this clonotype with many counts. The J gene is TRBJ2-1, the V gene TRBV4-2; no firm D call. The CDR3 is 16 residues long. Trimming removed 4 bases from V and 2 bases from J, with 15 bases in between. Germline V gene sequence: CDR1 LGHNA, CDR2 YNFKEQ. Here the CDR3 DNA reads TGTGCCAGCAGCCCGAAGGCGGTAGCTACCTACAATGAGCAGTTCTTC. This gives the protein CASSPKAVATYNEQFF.

This clonotype was detected only a few times. The chain joins TRBV5-1 to TRBJ1-1, with 10 bases fitting TRBD1. The germline V gene has CDR1 SGHRS and CDR2 YFSETQ. The CDR3 has 16 amino acids. Germline trimming cut 2 bases from V and 0 bases from J; bases unmatched to any gene: 4. CDR3 protein: CASSFRTGGMNTEAFF. The CDR3 bases are TGCGCCAGCAGCTTCCGGACAGGGGGGATGAACACTGAAGCTTTCTTT.

This chain joins TRBV3-1 and TRBJ1-1, with D unresolved. The germline gives CDR1 LGHDT, CDR2 YNNKEL (reference sequence). The V gene lost 2 bases and the J gene lost 8 bases, with 9 bases spanning the gap. CDR3 size: 12 residues. The CDR3 reads CASSQLAAEAFF. CDR3 nucleotide sequence: TGTGCCAGCAGCCAACTGGCCGCCGAAGCTTTCTTT. Complete variable domain (other parts from reference TRBV3-1 and TRBJ1-1): DTAVSQTPKYLVTQMGNDKSIKCEQNLGHDTMYWYKQDSKKFLKIMFSYNNKELIINETVPNRFSPKSPDKAHLNLHINSLELGDSAVYFCASSQLAAEAFFGQGTRLTVV.

V and J are TRBV7-2 and TRBJ2-3, with D unresolved. The CDR3 sequence is 15 residues long. Trimming left V 4 bases short and J 2 bases short, with 13 bases between. Germline values: CDR1 SGHTA, CDR2 FQGNSA. CDR3 bases: TGTGCCAGCAGCTCCCCCGCTGGAACCACAGATACGCAGTATTTT. Its protein is CASSSPAGTTDTQYF. The whole variable domain, filled in from reference TRBV7-2 and TRBJ2-3, reads GAGVSQSPSNKVTEKGKDVELRCDPISGHTALYWYRQSLGQGLEFLIYFQGNSAPDKSGLPSDRFSAERTGGSVSTLTIQRTQQEDSAVYLCASSSPAGTTDTQYFGPGTRLTVL.

This clonotype has only a few counts. The chain links TRBV29-1 to TRBJ2-1, with a weak D call TRBD1 (6 bases). Germline-derived CDR1 and CDR2 are SQVTM and ANQGSEA. The CDR3 has 21 residues. The ends were cut back, 5 bases at V and 5 bases at J, with 37 bases in the middle. The chain's CDR3 is CSVSPRTAGVIGFKGNNEQFF. For the CDR3, the DNA is TGCAGCGTTTCCCCGAGGACAGCCGGAGTTATCGGCTTTAAGGGCAACAATGAGCAGTTCTTC.

The sample holds a few counts of this clonotype. This chain links TRBV12-3 or TRBV12-4 with TRBJ2-7, with TRBD1 identical over 7 bases. There are 17 residues in the CDR3. V gave up 0 bases and J gave up 2 bases; unmatched junction bases: 10. The CDR3 DNA is TGTGCCAGCAGTTTAGCACCTGACAGGGTTAGGACCTACGAGCAGTACTTC. It codes for CASSLAPDRVRTYEQYF.

This clonotype was seen a handful of times. This chain links TRBV7-2 with TRBJ2-7; D is perhaps TRBD1 or TRBD2 (5 bases each). CDR1 is SGHTA, CDR2 FQGNSA, per germline. This CDR3 is built from 16 residues. Deletions cut 1 base from V and 3 bases from J, with 16 bases between. Written as DNA, the CDR3 is TGTGCCAGCAGCTTAGTTGGGGACCCCATCGACTACGAGCAGTACTTC. Its translation is CASSLVGDPIDYEQYF.

The chain employs TRBV19 and TRBJ2-1; D is uncertain. CDR1 is LNHDA, CDR2 SQIVND, per germline (reference sequence). The length of the CDR3 is 14 residues. Between the trimmed V and J ends, which lost 5 bases and 5 bases, there was a span of 13 bases. The CDR3 bases are TGTGCCAGTAGTTGGGCGGTAAGGCACAATGAGCAGTTCTTC. It is translated as CASSWAVRHNEQFF.

This clonotype was counted a few times. The V gene is TRBV20-1, the J gene TRBJ2-1, with a possible D match to TRBD2 (6 bases). This CDR3 has 12 residues. The V end lost 4 bases, the J end lost 7 bases, and 11 bases lay between the germline ends. Germline V gene lookup returns CDR1 DFQATT and CDR2 SNEGSKA (reference sequence). DNA of the CDR3: TGCAGTGCTAATCGCGGGGTGAATGAGCAGTTCTTC. It translates to CSANRGVNEQFF.

The chain links TRBV4-1 to TRBJ1-3; 7 bases are a match to TRBD1. In germline, CDR1 is MGHRA, CDR2 YSYEKL. Trimming cost V 0 bases and J 0 bases; bases outside gene matches: 8. This CDR3 is 18 amino acids long. Written as DNA, the CDR3 is TGCGCCAGCAGCCAAGATCCCCCACACAGGGGCTCTGGAAACACCATATATTTT. This codes for CASSQDPPHRGSGNTIYF.

The chain links TRBV29-1 to TRBJ2-3; 8 bases line up with TRBD1. Trimming cost V 6 bases and J 6 bases; bases outside gene matches: 5. This CDR3 has 12 residues. Germline CDR1 and CDR2: SQVTM and ANQGSEA. The CDR3 DNA follows: TGCAGCGTAGGACAGGGCCAGGATACGCAGTATTTT. As protein: CSVGQGQDTQYF.

This clonotype occurred a few times. This chain connects TRBV7-2 to TRBJ1-4; 7 bases are shared with TRBD1. CDR3 length: 14 amino acids. Germline CDR1 is SGHTA and CDR2 is FQGNSA. V dropped 5 bases and J dropped 7; count of bases not matched to a gene: 7. The CDR3 DNA follows: TGTGCCAGCAGCCTCGACAGGGACTCTGAAAAACTGTTTTTT. Amino acid sequence: CASSLDRDSEKLFF.